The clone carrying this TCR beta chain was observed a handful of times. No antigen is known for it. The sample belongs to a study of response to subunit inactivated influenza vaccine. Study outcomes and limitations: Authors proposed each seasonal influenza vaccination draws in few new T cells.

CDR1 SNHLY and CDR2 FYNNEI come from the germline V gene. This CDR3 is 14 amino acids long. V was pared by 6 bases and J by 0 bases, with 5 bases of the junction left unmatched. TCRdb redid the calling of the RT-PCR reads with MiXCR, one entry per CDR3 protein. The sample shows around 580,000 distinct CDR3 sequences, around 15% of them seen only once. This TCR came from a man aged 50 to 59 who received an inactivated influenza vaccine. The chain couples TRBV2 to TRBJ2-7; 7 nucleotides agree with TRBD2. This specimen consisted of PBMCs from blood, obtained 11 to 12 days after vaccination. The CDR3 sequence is CASRWGGSSYEQYF. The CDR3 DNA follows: TGTGCCAGCAGGTGGGGGGGTAGCTCCTACGAGCAGTACTTC.